Reported below is one T cell receptor (beta chain). It was CD45RO-negative cells, positively selected for CCR7, that made up naive CD8 cells, with terminally differentiated effector memory CD45RA+ cells excluded. The CDR3 length is 12 residues. CDR1 SGHAT and CDR2 FQNNGV come from the germline V gene. V was trimmed by 4 bases and J by 3 bases, leaving 6 bases between them. Libraries were prepared by immunoSEQ multiplex PCR; TCRdb keeps only in-frame clonotypes and omits some of them. The sample carries about 2 million clones, around 96% recorded once. These data originate in a study of shared clonotypes between healthy human individuals.

V and J are TRBV11-2 and TRBJ2-5; no reliable D call. Sequencing was done on a sample of naive CD8+ T cells sorted from blood. The sequence came from a man younger than 35 in good health. The CDR3 loop reads CASSSAEETQYF. CDR3 nucleotides: TGTGCCAGCAGCTCAGCAGAAGAGACCCAGTACTTC.